These 6 T cell receptor beta chains share one sample of origin, sequenced in a study of cytomegalovirus exposure and HLA in healthy donors. The PCR employed 60 Vbeta primers together with 13 Jbeta primers. Sequencing used immunoSEQ multiplex PCR; TCRdb keeps in-frame clones, though not all of them. The sample includes roughly 100,000 clones, about three quarters of them seen just once. Material: PBMCs. These receptor sequences come from a young man in good health and CMV-seropositive.

This chain connects TRBV19 to TRBJ2-5; 7 bases map to TRBD2. Germline CDR1 and CDR2: LNHDA and SQIVND (reference sequence). Trimming at V came to 3 bases and at J to 4 bases, leaving 8 bases not matched to a gene. There are 15 residues in the CDR3. CDR3: CASSINAGGGETQYF. DNA for the CDR3: TGTGCCAGTAGTATTAACGCGGGCGGGGGAGAGACCCAGTACTTC.

The chain combines TRBV6-6 with TRBJ2-7; weak D call: TRBD1 (6 bases). CDR1 is MNHNY, CDR2 SVGAGI, per germline (reference sequence). Trimming removed 6 bases from V and 5 bases from J, with 14 bases in between. The CDR3 spans 13 residues. The CDR3 sequence is CASSKQGTNEQYV. The CDR3 bases are TGTGCCAGCAGCAAACAGGGAACAAACGAGCAGTACGTC.

This sequence joins TRBV28 and TRBJ1-1, with D maybe TRBD1 (6 bases). V was cut by 5 bases and J by 0 bases, with 10 bases left in between. The CDR3 runs 14 residues. CDR1 is MDHEN and CDR2 is SYDVKM in the germline V gene. CDR3 amino acids: CASSLGQMNTEAFF. Written as DNA, the CDR3 is TGTGCCAGCAGTCTCGGACAGATGAACACTGAAGCTTTCTTT.

The gene calls are TRBV7-9 and TRBJ2-1; TRBD2 matches at 12 bases. There are 17 residues in the CDR3. V trimming: 4 bases; J trimming: 6 bases; junction bases outside the gene matches: 10. CDR1 is SEHNR, CDR2 FQNEAQ, per germline (reference sequence). CDR3 coding DNA: TGTGCCAGCAGCTACACCCCTCTGACTAGCGGGAGCAATGAGCAGTTCTTC. Translated, it gives CASSYTPLTSGSNEQFF.

The J gene is TRBJ2-3, the V gene TRBV30; TRBD1 matches 9 bases. After removal of 5 bases from V and 3 bases from J, the junction contained 3 bases not matched to a gene. Germline V CDR1 and CDR2: GTSNPN, SVGIG (reference sequence). The CDR3 is 13 amino acids. CDR3 sequence: CAWDRGGTDTQYF. CDR3 DNA: TGTGCCTGGGACAGGGGGGGGACAGATACGCAGTATTTT.

This sequence joins TRBV7-9 and TRBJ2-3; 7 positions match TRBD1. This CDR3 has 14 residues. Germline CDR1 is SEHNR and CDR2 is FQNEAQ (reference sequence). V lost 5 bases to trimming and J lost 5 bases; unmatched junction nucleotides: 7. The CDR3 DNA follows: TGTGCCAGCAGCGCACAGGGGCGAGGAGATACGCAGTATTTT. This gives the protein CASSAQGRGDTQYF.